These 26 T cell receptor beta chains share one sample of origin, sequenced in a study of beta chain features in type 1 diabetes. General study findings and limits: Type 1 diabetes patients had moderately but significantly shorter TCRB CDR3s in all four CD4+ subsets.

No antigens are known for them. Expressed TCRB transcripts were sequenced after all isolated RNA was converted to cDNA. Some clones are missing from TCRdb's copy, which holds only in-frame ones; the method was immunoSEQ multiplex PCR. The profile covers 300,000 to 350,000 clones, with roughly a tenth appearing a single time and 1% taken by the ten largest. Sample: central memory CD4+ T cells from blood. These receptors all stem from a young man with type 1 diabetes.

This rearrangement joins TRBV6-5 to TRBJ1-1; D gene ambiguous. V was shortened by 7 bases and J by 8 bases, with 17 bases between the two germline ends. From germline, CDR1 is MNHEY and CDR2 SVGAGI. There are 13 residues in the CDR3. CDR3 in DNA: TGTGCCAGCAACCAACGAGGGAAAGGAGAAGCTTTCTTT. Translating it yields CASNQRGKGEAFF.

This clone was counted a few times. The chain combines TRBV7-6 with TRBJ2-3, with 11 bases fitting TRBD2. Germline CDR1 SGHVS, CDR2 FNYEAQ. The CDR3 contains 16 residues. V gave up 5 bases and J gave up 3 bases; unmatched junction bases: 7. CDR3 in DNA: TGTGCCAGCAGCCCCCGGCTAGCGGGGGGAACAGATACGCAGTATTTT. It codes for CASSPRLAGGTDTQYF.

The rearrangement uses TRBV7-9 and TRBJ2-2; 12 nucleotides align to TRBD2. V was clipped by 6 bases and J by 1 base; unmatched bases: 6. Germline-derived CDR1 and CDR2 are SEHNR and FQNEAQ (reference sequence). The CDR3 contains 17 residues. The CDR3 here is CASRPKGLAGNTGELFF. CDR3 sequence (DNA): TGTGCCAGCAGACCCAAGGGACTAGCGGGGAACACCGGGGAGCTGTTTTTT. The full variable domain, rest sourced from reference TRBV7-9 and TRBJ2-2, is DTGVSQNPRHKITKRGQNVTFRCDPISEHNRLYWYRQTLGQGPEFLTYFQNEAQLEKSRLLSDRFSAERPKGSFSTLEIQRTEQGDSAMYLCASRPKGLAGNTGELFFGEGSRLTVL.

The chain couples TRBV30 to TRBJ1-1, with D maybe TRBD1 (5 bases). The CDR3 is 13 amino acids. Deletions cut 2 bases from V and 4 bases from J, with 11 bases between. The germline CDR1 and CDR2 sequences are GTSNPN and SVGIG (reference sequence). CDR3 loop: CAWSRDVSTEAFF. The CDR3 nucleotides are TGTGCCTGGAGTAGGGACGTTTCCACTGAAGCTTTCTTT.

The chain joins TRBV19 to TRBJ2-1; D perhaps matches TRBD2 (5 bases). The V gene lost 0 bases and the J gene lost 10 bases, with 13 bases spanning the gap. Germline V CDR1 and CDR2: LNHDA, SQIVND (reference sequence). The CDR3 length is 14 residues. DNA of the CDR3: TGTGCCAGTAGTATAGATACGGGGTTTTCGGAGCAGTTCTTC. Protein sequence: CASSIDTGFSEQFF.

This clone has only a few counts. The rearrangement uses TRBV30 and TRBJ1-4; D remains unclear. This CDR3 spans 14 amino acids. Germline loops: CDR1 GTSNPN, CDR2 SVGIG (reference sequence). Deletions cut 0 bases from V and 4 bases from J, with 9 bases between. The CDR3 DNA reads TGTGCCTGGAGTGTAAAGGCCAGTAATGAAAAACTGTTTTTT. This translates into CAWSVKASNEKLFF.

This clone has just a few counts. The V and J genes are TRBV29-1 and TRBJ1-1; D unclear. Germline V gives CDR1 SQVTM, CDR2 ANQGSEA. Trimming removed 1 base at V and 4 bases at J, with 1 base between. The CDR3 runs 10 residues. CDR3 sequence reads: CSVEGTEAFF. The DNA of the CDR3 is TGCAGCGTTGAAGGCACTGAAGCTTTCTTT.

A few counts support this clone. This chain uses TRBV9 with TRBJ2-1; 14 bases are shared with TRBD2. With V trimmed by 4 bases and J by 9 bases, 3 bases remained unmatched. The CDR3 sequence is 14 residues long. Germline V gene data show CDR1 as SGDLS and CDR2 as YYNGEE. The CDR3 here is CASSRLAGGSEQFF. The CDR3 bases are TGTGCCAGCAGCCGACTAGCGGGGGGGAGTGAGCAGTTCTTC.

This clone turned up a few times. This chain links TRBV30 with TRBJ2-3, with 10 bases lining up with TRBD1. With V trimmed by 2 bases and J by 1 base, 3 bases remained unmatched. The CDR3 spans 15 residues. In germline, CDR1 is GTSNPN, CDR2 SVGIG (reference sequence). The CDR3, as DNA: TGTGCCTGGAGTACCGGACAGGGGGGCACAGATACGCAGTATTTT. Its protein product is CAWSTGQGGTDTQYF. Based on the CDR3 plus reference TRBV30 and TRBJ2-3, the full variable domain is SQTIHQWPATLVQPVGSPLSLECTVEGTSNPNLYWYRQAAGRGLQLLFYSVGIGQISSEVPQNLSASRPQDRQFILSSKKLLLSDSGFYLCAWSTGQGGTDTQYFGPGTRLTVL.

This clone was seen more than once but under ten times. The CDR3 here is CASSQRPGTGGRPYEQYF. The CDR3 region has the DNA TGCGCCAGCAGTCAACGTCCCGGGACAGGGGGCAGACCCTACGAGCAGTACTTC. The J gene is TRBJ2-7, the V gene TRBV23-1, with 12 bases identical to TRBD1. TRBV23-1 is placed among ORFs of uncertain function. CDR3 length: 18 residues. The V segment lost 2 bases and the J segment 2 bases; nucleotides outside the gene matches: 10.

This clone occurred a few times. The chain uses TRBV7-2 and TRBJ2-1; D possibly corresponds to TRBD2 (6 bases). Trimming removed 2 bases at V and 8 bases at J, with 13 bases between. Germline CDR1 and CDR2: SGHTA and FQGNSA. This CDR3 region has 14 residues. In nucleotides, the CDR3 is TGTGCCAGCAGCTTAAGTTATTCGGGAGATGAGCAGTTCTTC. Translating it yields CASSLSYSGDEQFF. Full variable domain (remainder filled in from reference TRBV7-2 and TRBJ2-1): GAGVSQSPSNKVTEKGKDVELRCDPISGHTALYWYRQSLGQGLEFLIYFQGNSAPDKSGLPSDRFSAERTGGSVSTLTIQRTQQEDSAVYLCASSLSYSGDEQFFGPGTRLTVL.

This clone has a handful of counts. The chain links TRBV11-2 to TRBJ1-6; D remains unclear. The CDR3 is 11 amino acids. CDR1 is SGHAT, CDR2 FQNNGV, per germline. The germline V and J ends were trimmed by 1 base and 14 bases, with 6 bases remaining between them. As DNA, the CDR3 is TGTGCCAGCAGCTTAGGGAGAACCCTCCACTTT. Translation: CASSLGRTLHF.

This clone turned up a few times. This chain joins TRBV11-3 and TRBJ2-7, with D perhaps TRBD1 (5 bases). The CDR3 loop spans 16 amino acids. Trimming shortened V by 5 bases and J by 4 bases, and 21 bases separated the two germline ends. Germline CDR1 is SGHNT and CDR2 is YENEEA. The CDR3 protein is CASSPRRQGINYEQYF. The CDR3 DNA sequence: TGTGCCAGCAGCCCTCGCCGTCAGGGCATTAATTACGAGCAGTACTTC.

The rearrangement uses TRBV11-2 and TRBJ2-5, with TRBD2 matching 12 bases. The germline V gene has CDR1 SGHAT and CDR2 FQNNGV. With V trimmed by 8 bases and J by 5 bases, 9 bases remained unmatched. This CDR3 spans 15 amino acids. CDR3 nucleotides: TGTGCCAGCTGCCCAACTAGCGGGGGGACGGAGACCCAGTACTTC. This gives the protein CASCPTSGGTETQYF.

This clone was seen a handful of times. In DNA form, the CDR3 reads TGCGCCAGCAGCTTCGGCAGGGGACCGTCCCGACAAGAGACCCAGTACTTC. It specifies CASSFGRGPSRQETQYF. The rearrangement links TRBV5-1 to TRBJ2-5, with a weak D call TRBD1 (6 bases). Germline V gene sequence: CDR1 SGHRS, CDR2 YFSETQ. This CDR3 spans 17 amino acids. Trimming took off 2 bases at V and 2 bases at J, with 19 bases between the two ends.

The chain carries TRBV28 and TRBJ1-6; the D gene is possibly TRBD1 (5 bases). This CDR3 has 13 amino acids. V was shortened by 7 bases and J by 5 bases, with 9 bases between the two germline ends. Per germline, CDR1 MDHEN and CDR2 SYDVKM. The CDR3 nucleotides are TGTGCCAGCAAGCCGGGGGATAATTCACCCCTCCACTTT. It is translated as CASKPGDNSPLHF.

A few counts support this clone. This chain links TRBV5-6 with TRBJ2-3; 7 nucleotides match TRBD2. This CDR3 spans 16 amino acids. CDR1 SGHDT and CDR2 YYEEEE come from the germline V gene. With V trimmed by 4 bases and J by 4 bases, 12 bases remained unmatched. This CDR3 is CASSDLTSNGPDTQYF. CDR3 DNA: TGTGCCAGCAGCGACCTGACTAGCAATGGTCCAGATACGCAGTATTTT.

This clone was found many times. This sequence joins TRBV2 and TRBJ1-1; the D is unclear. Germline assignment: CDR1 SNHLY and CDR2 FYNNEI. V lost 7 bases, J lost 1 base, and 10 bases lay in between. The CDR3 length is 13 residues. CDR3 DNA: TGTGCCAGCACCGGGGATACGAACACTGAAGCTTTCTTT. As protein: CASTGDTNTEAFF. Variable domain in full (rest from reference TRBV2 and TRBJ1-1): EPEVTQTPSHQVTQMGQEVILRCVPISNHLYFYWYRQILGQKVEFLVSFYNNEISEKSEIFDDQFSVERPDGSNFTLKIRSTKLEDSAMYFCASTGDTNTEAFFGQGTRLTVV.

This clone has a handful of counts. The chain carries TRBV9 and TRBJ2-2; the match to TRBD2 covers 8 bases. Germline V gene data show CDR1 as SGDLS and CDR2 as YYNGEE. The V and J ends lost 3 bases and 1 base, in that order; junction bases with no gene match: 5. The CDR3 totals 16 residues. The DNA for the CDR3 is TGTGCCAGCAGCGGACCAGCGGGGGTGAACACCGGGGAGCTGTTTTTT. Encoded protein: CASSGPAGVNTGELFF. The entire variable domain, with the rest obtained from reference TRBV9 and TRBJ2-2, is as follows: DSGVTQTPKHLITATGQRVTLRCSPRSGDLSVYWYQQSLDQGLQFLIQYYNGEERAKGNILERFSAQQFPDLHSELNLSSLELGDSALYFCASSGPAGVNTGELFFGEGSRLTVL.

The genes are TRBV6-1 and TRBJ1-1; 10 nucleotides agree with TRBD1. Germline V lookup: CDR1 MNHNS, CDR2 SASEGT. The trim removed 4 bases at V and 6 bases at J, leaving 5 bases unmatched. This CDR3 contains 14 residues. The DNA of the CDR3 is TGTGCCAGCAGTGTCCGGGACAGGGGATCTGAAGCTTTCTTT. This codes for CASSVRDRGSEAFF.

This clone was counted between two and nine times. The chain joins TRBV9 to TRBJ2-2; TRBD1 agrees at 11 bases. Per the germline V gene, CDR1 is SGDLS and CDR2 is YYNGEE. J lost 6 bases, V lost 2 bases, and 12 bases had no gene match. This CDR3 has 18 amino acids. The CDR3 reads CASSVTLLDRGRAGELFF. In DNA form, the CDR3 reads TGTGCCAGCAGCGTTACCTTGTTGGACAGGGGGCGCGCCGGGGAGCTGTTTTTT. Based on the CDR3 plus reference TRBV9 and TRBJ2-2, the full variable domain is DSGVTQTPKHLITATGQRVTLRCSPRSGDLSVYWYQQSLDQGLQFLIQYYNGEERAKGNILERFSAQQFPDLHSELNLSSLELGDSALYFCASSVTLLDRGRAGELFFGEGSRLTVL.

This clone has a handful of counts. CDR3 DNA: TGCGCCAGCAGCCAAGAGGTTGGACACTCGAACACTGAAGCTTTCTTT. This encodes CASSQEVGHSNTEAFF. The V call is TRBV4-3, the J call TRBJ1-1, with a weak D call TRBD1 (5 bases). This CDR3 is built from 16 residues. The V and J ends lost 0 bases and 1 base respectively, with 12 bases between them. The V gene's germline CDR1 is LGHNA and CDR2 YSLEER.

This clone has only a few counts. The V and J genes are TRBV7-8 and TRBJ2-5, with TRBD2 as a possible D gene (5 bases). Trimming removed 4 bases at V and 1 base at J, with 7 bases between. Germline values: CDR1 SGHVS, CDR2 FQNEAQ. The CDR3 spans 13 residues. The CDR3 nucleotides are TGTGCCAGCAGCTCTGGACTCCAAGAGACCCAGTACTTC. As protein: CASSSGLQETQYF.

In its sample, this clone was seen a few times. This CDR3 reads CASTKRQGTGELFF. CDR3 in DNA: TGTGCCAGCACCAAAAGACAGGGCACCGGGGAGCTGTTTTTT. The chain couples TRBV21-1 to TRBJ2-2; no DNA check was done on the table's D call, TRBD1. TRBV21-1 is annotated as a pseudogene. This CDR3 has 14 residues.

The V call is TRBV7-9, the J call TRBJ1-2; D gene ambiguous. This CDR3 spans 13 amino acids. Germline V gives CDR1 SEHNR, CDR2 FQNEAQ (reference sequence). V was shortened by 3 bases and J by 7 bases, with 12 bases between the two germline ends. CDR3 sequence reads: CASSFGESGGYTF. The CDR3 coding sequence is TGTGCCAGCAGCTTCGGGGAATCGGGTGGCTACACCTTC.

This clone was observed a few times. V is TRBV28 and J is TRBJ2-3; 8 nucleotides align to TRBD2. This CDR3 region has 16 residues. The junction had 7 bases not matched to a gene; V was cut back by 3 bases and J by 2 bases. Per germline, CDR1 MDHEN and CDR2 SYDVKM. The CDR3 bases are TGTGCCAGCAGTTTCATCGGGGGGGGCTACACAGATACGCAGTATTTT. Amino acid sequence: CASSFIGGGYTDTQYF.